This T cell receptor beta chain was recorded in a study of blood T cell repertoires in COVID-19. Looking at the study overall: The United States, Italy and Spain supplied acute and convalescent COVID-19 samples.

Germline assignment: CDR1 SGDLS and CDR2 YYNGEE. CDR3 length equals 15 residues. The trim removed 3 bases at V and 4 bases at J, leaving 6 bases unmatched. Only in-frame clones appear in the TCRdb table, and some are missing; sequencing was by immunoSEQ multiplex PCR. The sample shows some 150,000 clones, approximately 89% of them seen only once. Participant-given clinical history determined each cohort assignment. The chain employs TRBV9 and TRBJ1-4; 7 bases are a match to TRBD1. The source material was PBMCs or T cells enriched from blood (not recorded which). The receptor comes from a woman aged 18-30 years who had recovered from COVID-19. CDR3: CASSAGQAGNEKLFF. The CDR3 DNA reads TGTGCCAGCAGCGCCGGACAGGCCGGTAATGAAAAACTGTTTTTT.